This T cell receptor beta chain was retrieved from a study of cytomegalovirus exposure and HLA in healthy donors. For this clone: What it recognizes is unknown.

The CDR3 length is 15 residues. Trimming at V came to 4 bases and at J to 5 bases, leaving 7 bases not matched to a gene. Germline V gene lookup returns CDR1 SNHLY and CDR2 FYNNEI. The primer mix had 60 Vbeta and 13 Jbeta primers. Study processing details: A follow-up analysis tallied about 80 million unique TCR beta chains, approximately 11 million shared. TCRdb keeps only in-frame clones here, not all; method: immunoSEQ multiplex PCR. V and J calls and clone size follow that table, whereas D and trimming were derived from the DNA. Of about 180,000 clones in the sample, approximately 80% were seen once. Study results and limitations: The study carried out a later analysis of TCR beta sequences. It associated under 20,000 of them with specific HLA alleles at a false discovery rate of 0.05. Within an earlier analysis, most TCR beta V segments proved productive either about 90% or about 30% of the time.

Sequenced sample: PBMCs. This clonotype originated in a young woman in good health and CMV-seropositive. The rearrangement uses TRBV2 and TRBJ2-5, with 10 bases that match TRBD2. The CDR3 DNA reads as TGTGCCAGCAGTGGTAGCGGGGGGAGGACGGAGACCCAGTACTTC. This encodes CASSGSGGRTETQYF.